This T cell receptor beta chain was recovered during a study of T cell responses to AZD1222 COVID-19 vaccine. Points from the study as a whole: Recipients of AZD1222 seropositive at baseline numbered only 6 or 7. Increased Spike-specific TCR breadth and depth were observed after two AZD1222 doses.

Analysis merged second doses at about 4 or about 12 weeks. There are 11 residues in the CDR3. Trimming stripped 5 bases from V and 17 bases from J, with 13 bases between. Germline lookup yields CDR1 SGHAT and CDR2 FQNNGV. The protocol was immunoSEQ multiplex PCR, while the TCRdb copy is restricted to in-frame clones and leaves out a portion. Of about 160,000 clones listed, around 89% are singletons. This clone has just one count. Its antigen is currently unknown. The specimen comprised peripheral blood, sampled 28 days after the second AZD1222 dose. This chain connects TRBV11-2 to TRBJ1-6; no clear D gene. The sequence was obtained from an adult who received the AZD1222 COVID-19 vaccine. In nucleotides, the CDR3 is TGTGCCAGCAGCCACCTTTTCGAGTTCCACTTT. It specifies CASSHLFEFHF. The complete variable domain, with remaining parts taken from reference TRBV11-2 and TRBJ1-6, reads EAGVAQSPRYKIIEKRQSVAFWCNPISGHATLYWYQQILGQGPKLLIQFQNNGVVDDSQLPKDRFSAERLKGVDSTLKIQPAKLEDSAVYLCASSHLFEFHFGNGTRLTVT.